The rows below give T cell receptor beta chains drawn from one sample of a study of shared clonotypes between healthy human individuals. The repertoire was sequenced with immunoSEQ multiplex PCR; TCRdb's copy has only in-frame clones and lacks some. Among around 2,100,000 clones listed, approximately 94% were seen once. Sequenced: naive CD8+ T cells sorted from blood. These TCRs come from a man aged 18 to 30 in good health. The CDR3 runs from the conserved cysteine through the conserved F or W. D genes are given only for firm matches. Clone size appears in some rows only: once, few, many, or a class for an expanded clone.

CDR3	DNA	size	V	J	D
CASSLVAMPTGELFF	TGTGCCAGCTCGCTCGTGGCGATGCCCACCGGGGAGCTGTTTTTT	NA	TRBV18	TRBJ2-2	NA
CASGREGYNEQFF	TGTGCCAGCGGGCGGGAGGGCTACAATGAGCAGTTCTTC	NA	TRBV13	TRBJ2-1	TRBD2
CASQRGGSSYNEQFF	TGTGCCAGCCAGCGGGGGGGAAGCTCCTACAATGAGCAGTTCTTC	NA	TRBV11-2	TRBJ2-1	TRBD2
CASSQPREGSYNEQFF	TGCGCCAGCAGCCAACCTCGTGAGGGCTCCTACAATGAGCAGTTCTTC	NA	TRBV4-1	TRBJ2-1	NA
CASSHSETSIDEAFF	TGCGCCAGCAGCCACTCCGAGACAAGTATTGATGAAGCTTTCTTT	NA	TRBV5-1	TRBJ1-1	NA
CASSQDRASGRTGELFF	TGCGCCAGCAGCCAAGATCGTGCTAGCGGGAGGACCGGGGAGCTGTTTTTT	NA	TRBV4-1	TRBJ2-2	TRBD2
CASSPPGQGDYEQYF	TGTGCCAGCAGCCCCCCGGGACAGGGTGATTACGAGCAGTACTTC	NA	TRBV13	TRBJ2-7	TRBD1
CASSKETGLNTEAFF	TGTGCCAGCAGCAAAGAGACGGGGCTGAACACTGAAGCTTTCTTT	NA	TRBV21-1	TRBJ1-1	NA
CASRLSGGLGELFF	TGTGCCAGCAGGCTTAGCGGGGGGCTCGGGGAGCTGTTTTTT	NA	TRBV28	TRBJ2-2	TRBD2
CASSFLRTGIHEQYF	TGTGCCAGCAGTTTTCTCCGGACAGGGATACACGAGCAGTACTTC	NA	TRBV27	TRBJ2-7	TRBD1
CASSEGSSPLHF	TGTGCCAGCAGCGAGGGGTCCTCACCCCTCCACTTT	once	TRBV9	TRBJ1-6	NA
CASSVEWQTNEKLFF	TGTGCCAGCAGCGTAGAGTGGCAAACTAATGAAAAACTGTTTTTT	NA	TRBV9	TRBJ1-4	NA
CASSLALGGTDTQYF	TGTGCCAGCAGCTTAGCTTTGGGAGGCACAGATACGCAGTATTTT	NA	TRBV7-9	TRBJ2-3	NA
CASSGLDPYEQYF	TGTGCCAGCAGCGGACTGGATCCCTACGAGCAGTACTTC	NA	TRBV7-9	TRBJ2-7	NA
CASSNHPGTGINEQFF	TGTGCCAGCAGTAACCACCCCGGGACAGGGATAAATGAGCAGTTCTTC	NA	TRBV2	TRBJ2-1	TRBD1